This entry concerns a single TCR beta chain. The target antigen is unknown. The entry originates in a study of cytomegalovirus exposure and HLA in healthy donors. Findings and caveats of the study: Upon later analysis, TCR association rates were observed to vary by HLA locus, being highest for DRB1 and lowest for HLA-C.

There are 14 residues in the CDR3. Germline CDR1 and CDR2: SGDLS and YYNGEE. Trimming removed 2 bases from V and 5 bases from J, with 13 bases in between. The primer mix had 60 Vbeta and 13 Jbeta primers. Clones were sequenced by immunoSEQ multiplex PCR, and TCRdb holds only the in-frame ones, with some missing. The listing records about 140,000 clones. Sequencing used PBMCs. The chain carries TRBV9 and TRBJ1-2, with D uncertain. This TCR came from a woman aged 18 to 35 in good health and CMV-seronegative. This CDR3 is CASSVLPGVYGYTF. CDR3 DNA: TGTGCCAGCAGCGTTTTACCAGGTGTTTATGGCTACACCTTC. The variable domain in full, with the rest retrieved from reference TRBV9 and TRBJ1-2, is DSGVTQTPKHLITATGQRVTLRCSPRSGDLSVYWYQQSLDQGLQFLIQYYNGEERAKGNILERFSAQQFPDLHSELNLSSLELGDSALYFCASSVLPGVYGYTFGSGTRLTVV.